This TCR beta chain was observed in a study of blood T cell repertoires in COVID-19. In the study overall: From the United States, Italy and Spain came samples of acute and convalescent COVID-19.

Authors' processing steps: Using reference gene primer amplification, nucleated cell counts were estimated. Some clones are missing from TCRdb's copy, which holds only in-frame ones; the method was immunoSEQ multiplex PCR. D and trimming were read from the DNA, whereas the V and J calls and clone size are those reported in that table. The sample includes about 160,000 clones, 83% of them seen just once. Participants spanned ages about 18 to 100 years and resided in 20 to 25 US areas. Participants were placed into cohorts based on the clinical history they reported. The CDR3 has 16 residues. V shed 3 bases, J shed 7 bases, and the junction held 7 bases outside the gene matches. CDR1 and CDR2 (germline): LNHDA, SQIVND (reference sequence).

The receptor's source is a woman aged 45 to 65 who had recovered from COVID-19. The material sequenced was PBMCs or T cells enriched from blood (not recorded which). V usage is TRBV19 and J usage is TRBJ1-6, with 9 bases aligning to TRBD1. In DNA form, the CDR3 reads TGTGCCAGTAGTATGATGACAGGGGGATTGAATTCACCCCTCCACTTT. It encodes CASSMMTGGLNSPLHF.